The subject of this entry is one TCR beta chain. It was from unfractionated whole blood that total RNA was extracted. The source of the sample is a study of human T cells and chemical hapten exposure. TCRdb recomputed calls from the 5' RACE reads with MiXCR, one row per CDR3 protein. Seen here are about 140,000 distinct CDR3 sequences, roughly 4% observed once, and the top ten hold over 1.3%. This receptor was identified in a female donor in good health.

CDR3 nucleotides: TGTGCCAGCAGTTTCCAAGACAGGGGAGGCACCGGGGAGCTGTTTTTT. Translated, it gives CASSFQDRGGTGELFF. The V gene is TRBV6-6, the J gene TRBJ2-2; 8 positions agree with TRBD1. V was clipped by 4 bases and J by 4 bases; unmatched bases: 8. The germline V gene has CDR1 MNHNY and CDR2 SVGAGI (reference sequence). The CDR3 is 16 residues long.